This TCR beta chain was profiled in a study of cytomegalovirus exposure and HLA in healthy donors listed by TCRdb under 2017. Concerning the study at large: According to an earlier analysis of a few hundred of the donors, some 180 million T cells yielded some 120 million unique TCR beta sequences and around 300 Gb of sequence data. About 300 gigabases of sequencing data and approximately 80 million unique TCR sequences were included in an early release covering roughly 700 HLA-typed donors. Of the approximately 400 genotyped donors, approximately 83% fell in the genetic ancestry cluster associated with self-reported Caucasian donors. The study aimed to test whether cataloging public T cell receptors could reveal signatures of past pathogen exposure. Using immunosequencing, the study profiled T cell repertoires from 550 to 750 subjects and related those repertoires to cytomegalovirus serostatus. Besides the first cohort of more than 650 subjects, a separate validation cohort made up of 120 different subjects was used. The study combined high-throughput TCR immunosequencing, statistical association of individual TCRs with disease status, and machine learning to predict cytomegalovirus infection status. In a later analysis, previously published TCR beta repertoires from 666 donors were re-analyzed and high-resolution HLA genotyping was added so that TCR occurrence patterns could be studied. Rather than using new phenotypic data, the later analysis identified candidate immune exposures from TCR beta sequences and from how often those sequences occurred across donors. An earlier analysis of approximately 640 of the donors applied high-throughput TCR beta sequencing to assess whether each TCR beta V gene segment acted as functional or pseudogenic. Donor age, sex, ethnicity and CMV serostatus were compiled alongside the repertoire data. In a later genetic analysis, genome-wide SNP genotypes for about three fifths of the roughly 670 donors were used, and that subset was treated as a discovery cohort. Every discovery cohort repertoire had been produced on one sequencing platform. HLA typing included class I and class II loci at four-digit resolution. Typing coverage varied by locus: about 620-630 donors for A, B, C, DRB1 and DQB1; around 560 for DQA1; about 590 for DPA1; under 490 for DPB1. Five DR-DQ haplotypes were handled as single units for association and clustering because linkage in the cohort was strong. Among over 350 genotyped donors of the cohort, an average of approximately 240,000 unique TCR beta nucleotide sequences were sequenced per donor, roughly 20% of them non-productive. The research as a whole found: Roughly uniform sequencing depth across donors was assumed in presence/absence analyses, although this assumption may not hold. A later genetic analysis associated a missense DCLRE1C variant with V-gene and J-gene trimming of TCR beta chains, and an independent cohort replicated the association. Across donors, most TCR sequences were observed very rarely, whereas some public TCRs were present in many individuals. Correlated functional status among segregating V segments might reflect linkage disequilibrium, but an unknown experimental factor could not be ruled out. Compared with equally common non-associated chains, HLA-associated TCR beta chains in a later analysis were more clonally expanded and had lower generation probabilities. In a later analysis, several top co-occurrence clusters were reported to appear linked to parvovirus B19, influenza, CMV and Epstein-Barr virus. HLA typing was unavailable for some donors at each locus, so association tests used only the typed subset. A few of the identified cytomegalovirus-associated TCR beta chains were confirmed in vitro to be specific for cytomegalovirus antigens. A later analysis found that most CMV-associated TCR beta chains appeared HLA-restricted, with HLA associations seemingly driven largely by CMV exposure. In a later analysis, the rate of TCR association differed among HLA loci, with DRB1 alleles having the most associated TCRs and HLA-C alleles having the fewest. In a later analysis, over 15,000 TCR beta sequences were associated with specific HLA alleles at a false discovery rate of 0.05. Compared with the 666-donor mean, donors in an Asian-associated ancestry cluster had fewer N-insertions in productive TCRs, according to a later genetic analysis. A group of highly shared sequence variants was considered likely to be a technical artifact of the sequencing pipeline. Strong co-occurrence of HLA alleles, especially DR and DQ, made assigning TCR associations to individual alleles difficult. The classifier was reported to diagnose cytomegalovirus status with high specificity and sensitivity in both the original and validation cohorts. It was suggested by the authors that the approach could potentially be generalized to other disease states and immunological phenotypes. For the cohort, immune exposure information was limited to CMV serostatus. Only TCR beta chains were sequenced in this cohort, and the absence of alpha or paired-chain data limited detectable features. A further reported finding was that TCR beta sequences accurately predicted the HLA-A and HLA-B alleles for most subjects in the first cohort. Because counts were too low, 15 to 20 rarely observed V segments, including chromosome 9 orphons, were excluded from the earlier analysis of 587 of the donors. In the study, 164 TCR beta chains were listed as associated with cytomegalovirus. In an earlier analysis of 587 of the donors, most TCR beta V segments appeared in productive rearrangements about 87% or about 30% of the time, broadly matching IMGT annotations.

Receptor amplification or capture employed the immunoSEQ multiplex PCR assay. For the multiplex PCR, a mixture combining 60 forward primers for TCR Vbeta segments and 13 reverse primers for TCR Jbeta segments was used. A multiplex PCR assay on genomic DNA amplified the CDR3 region of rearranged TCR beta genes. The amplified TCR beta libraries were sequenced on the Illumina HiSeq System as 87-base-pair reads. Per the authors' processing: A later analysis tallied 75 million to 85 million unique TCR beta chains across the 666 repertoires, and approximately 12 million of those chains were shared by two or more donors. Raw reads were error-corrected and collapsed into unique sequences with a nearest-neighbor algorithm that merged closely related sequences to remove PCR and sequencing errors. Alignment of CDR3 sequences to IMGT reference sequences was used to assign V, D and J gene segments. For a sequence to be retained, a match of at least six nucleotides was required to both a V gene segment and a J gene segment. A rearrangement counted as productive if the CDR3 had no stop codons and remained in frame with V and J, and every other rearrangement counted as non-productive. CDR3 was defined by IMGT convention, running from the second conserved V-encoded cysteine to the conserved J-encoded phenylalanine. In an earlier analysis of 500 to 650 of the donors, sequences lacking an unambiguous match to a single V gene segment were excluded. An earlier analysis of over 450 of the donors classified V segments as functional when productive rearrangements were above 56.7% and as segregating when the standard deviation between donors was above 5%. A statistical classification framework was developed to diagnose cytomegalovirus status using the catalog of TCR beta chain sequences. A later analysis assigned V and J genes by comparing TCR nucleotide sequences with IMGT/GENE-DB human TR gene sequences. In a later analysis, CDR3 sequences and most-parsimonious VDJ recombination scenarios were assigned using the TCRdist pipeline. In a later analysis, each TCR beta chain was defined by its CDR3 amino acid sequence together with its V-gene family, and reads without a unique V-gene family were excluded. A later analysis removed nearly 600 highly shared, low-generation-probability nucleotide sequences to deal with suspected cross-contamination and a sequencing artifact. A later analysis calculated a clonal expansion index for each public chain from normalized within-repertoire ranks of inferred template counts. Generation probabilities in a later analysis came from a VDJ recombination model fitted to out-of-frame rearrangements, and those results were checked against IGoR. Hypergeometric tests were used in a later analysis to score TCR-TCR, TCR-HLA and TCR-CMV co-occurrence, with a repertoire-size bias correction applied to the TCR pairs. In a later analysis, false discovery rates were estimated by permuting HLA or CMV assignments 20 times. A later analysis grouped co-occurring TCRs with DBSCAN, adding TCRdist sequence similarity when clustering within HLA-allele-positive subsets. Co-occurrence clustering excluded repertoires with fewer than 30,000 or more than 120,000 public chains, plus five with anomalous nucleotide sharing. TCRdb mirrors the immuneACCESS table, restricted to in-frame sequences. Some clones are absent from its copies; in checked studies, under half trace to an unresolved V gene, and the reason for the others is unknown. V and J calls and clone size are those listed in that table; D and trimming were worked out from the DNA. The sample includes 150,000 to 200,000 clones, with around three quarters observed a single time. The biggest ten clones account for approximately 2.2% of the sample.

Comments on this clone: What this receptor recognizes is not known. Per-base qualities were not stored, and no clone one base away is much larger.

In total, roughly 670 healthy bone marrow donors made up the cohort. All cohort members were sampled while nominally healthy, although unrecorded immune exposures were likely present. The donor was CMV seronegative and was included in the group of a few hundred seronegative cohort members. Each donor provided a peripheral blood sample, and peripheral blood mononuclear cells were used for TCR beta sequencing. The Qiagen DNeasy Blood Extraction Kit was used to extract genomic DNA from the blood cell samples. Material for sequencing was PBMCs. The origin of this receptor is a woman in her forties or fifties in good health and CMV-seronegative.

The encoded CDR3 is CASRPGQGERANEKLFF. The nucleotide sequence reads as follows: TGTGCCAGCCGCCCGGGACAGGGGGAGAGGGCTAATGAAAAACTGTTTTTT. The rearranged segments are TRBV28 and TRBJ1-4; 11 nucleotides in the junction match TRBD1. Sequences MDHEN (CDR1) and SYDVKM (CDR2) are obtained from the germline V gene. From cysteine to phenylalanine, the CDR3 is 17 amino acids long. The read is trimmed to its CDR3 DNA, 51 bases read in frame from base 1. From V the trimming removes 8 bases and from J it removes 3 bases, while the gene matches leave 11 bases of the junction unaccounted for.